The entry that follows covers one TCR beta chain sequence. Its target is not known. The sample belongs to a study of cytomegalovirus exposure and HLA in healthy donors. Study results and caveats: In a later analysis, TCR beta V- and J-gene trimming showed a link to a missense DCLRE1C variant. Across donors, sequencing depth was assumed by presence/absence analyses to be roughly uniform. A later look showed TCR association rates differing by HLA locus, highest for DRB1 and lowest for HLA-C. Association with HLA alleles at 0.05 false discovery rate was found for roughly 17,000 TCR beta sequences in a later analysis.

J gave up 1 base and V 5 bases, and 12 bases lay outside the gene matches. Germline-derived CDR1 and CDR2 are LNHDA and SQIVND (reference sequence). The CDR3 spans 18 residues. Primers included in the PCR were 60 Vbeta and 13 Jbeta primers. Assay: immunoSEQ multiplex PCR; the TCRdb copy retains only in-frame clones and omits some. The sample yields over 200,000 clones, around 73% seen once. The sequencing input was PBMCs. The receptor's source is a male donor in good health and CMV-seronegative. V and J are TRBV19 and TRBJ2-5, with 11 bases that match TRBD1. In nucleotides, the CDR3 is TGTGCCAGTAGTCCCTCCGAGGGACAGGGGGGCATCCAAGAGACCCAGTACTTC. Its protein product is CASSPSEGQGGIQETQYF.